A selection of T cell receptor beta chains follows, all from one sample in a study of T-cell memory formation after mild COVID-19. From the 5' RACE reads, TCRdb called clonotypes with MiXCR, one entry per CDR3 protein. Among some 210,000 distinct CDR3 sequences listed, around 30% were seen once. The sequencing sample was made of PBMCs or a T cell subset sorted from them (not recorded which). These receptors came from an adult woman who had mild COVID-19 (a few samples of this study predate the infection). Cell type and time point are not known. The CDR3 runs from the conserved cysteine through the conserved F or W.

>TRBV7-8|TRBJ2-1
CASSRRRDDNEQFF
>TRBV7-9|TRBJ2-7
CASSPGRMADYEQYF
>TRBV5-4|TRBJ2-3
CASRGERGLIADTQYF
>TRBV4-1|TRBJ1-6
CASSPDRANNSPLHF
>TRBV5-1|TRBJ1-1
CASSLGTGAPTEAFF
>TRBV23-1|TRBJ1-2
CASSQVGVNYGYTF
>TRBV6-1|TRBJ2-1
CASSRREGSRADEQFF
>TRBV7-6|TRBJ2-3
CASSLAAGSTDTQYF
>TRBV27|TRBJ2-3
CASSFFSGDTQYF
>TRBV29-1|TRBJ1-1
CSVGPKGTEAFF
>TRBV24-1|TRBJ2-1
CATRRGTGTPLSGEQFF
>TRBV19|TRBJ1-5
CASSPPDSLWSNQPQHF
>TRBV24-1|TRBJ2-7
CATSDLLLRQYF
>TRBV6-2/TRBV6-3|TRBJ2-1
CASNLGILEYEQFF
>TRBV7-2|TRBJ2-7
CASSLAVGSYEQYF
>TRBV3-1|TRBJ2-3
CASSPGLAGHTDTQYF
>TRBV20-1|TRBJ1-1
CSAQGGEAIEAFF
>TRBV7-6|TRBJ1-5
CASSVWGQPQHF
>TRBV20-1|TRBJ2-7
CSARTGGYEQYF
>TRBV7-9|TRBJ2-3
CASSPPFGFADTQYF
>TRBV18|TRBJ2-5
CASSPPMLGTGTQETQYF
>TRBV3-1|TRBJ2-1
CASSLRRGNEQFF